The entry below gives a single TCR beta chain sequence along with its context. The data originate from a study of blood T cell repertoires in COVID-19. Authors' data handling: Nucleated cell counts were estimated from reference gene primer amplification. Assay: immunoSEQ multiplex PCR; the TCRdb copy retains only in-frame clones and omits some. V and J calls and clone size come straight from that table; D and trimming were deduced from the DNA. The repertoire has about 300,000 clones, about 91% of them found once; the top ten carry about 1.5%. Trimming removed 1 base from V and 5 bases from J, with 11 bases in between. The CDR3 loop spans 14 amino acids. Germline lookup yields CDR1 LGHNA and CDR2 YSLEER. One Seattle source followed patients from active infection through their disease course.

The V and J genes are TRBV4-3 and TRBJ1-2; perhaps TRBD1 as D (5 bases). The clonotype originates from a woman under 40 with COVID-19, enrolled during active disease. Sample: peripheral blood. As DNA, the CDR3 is TGCGCCAGCAGCCAAGCGCTGGGGGGGTATGGCTACACCTTC. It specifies CASSQALGGYGYTF.